What follows describes a single TCR beta chain. The data derive from a study of T-cell reconstitution after alpha-beta-depleted transplantation in children. Molecular barcoding with unique molecular identifiers was used for the TCRbeta library. One entry per CDR3 protein results from TCRdb running MiXCR on the PCR reads. The table has 500,000 to 600,000 distinct CDR3 sequences, about 16% seen once. The CDR3 has 15 residues. The trim removed 6 bases at V and 5 bases at J, leaving 7 bases unmatched. In germline, CDR1 is MNHEY, CDR2 SMNVEV (reference sequence). This chain links TRBV27 with TRBJ1-4, with TRBD1 matching 9 bases. The TCR was taken from a human donor who donated a stem cell graft to a child with acute lymphoblastic leukemia. The specimen comprised PBMCs from the stem cell graft donor, sampled from the stem cell graft. In DNA, the CDR3 is TGTGCCAGCAGAGACAGGGGGTTAGGAAATGAAAAACTGTTTTTT. Translation: CASRDRGLGNEKLFF. The variable domain in full, with the rest retrieved from reference TRBV27 and TRBJ1-4, is EAQVTQNPRYLITVTGKKLTVTCSQNMNHEYMSWYRQDPGLGLRQIYYSMNVEVTDKGDVPEGYKVSRKEKRNFPLILESPSPNQTSLYFCASRDRGLGNEKLFFGSGTQLSVL.